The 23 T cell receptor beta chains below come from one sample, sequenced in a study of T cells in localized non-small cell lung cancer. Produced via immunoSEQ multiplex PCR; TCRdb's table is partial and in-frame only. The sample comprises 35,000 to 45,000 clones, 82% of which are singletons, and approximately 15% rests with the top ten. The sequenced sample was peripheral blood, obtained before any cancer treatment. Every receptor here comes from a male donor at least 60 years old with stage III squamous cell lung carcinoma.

CDR3 amino acids: CASSLTRGNEKLFF. In nucleotides, the CDR3 is TGTGCCAGCAGCTTAACCAGGGGAAATGAAAAACTGTTTTTT. V is TRBV11-2 and J is TRBJ1-4, with D possibly matching TRBD1 (6 bases). The germline CDR1 and CDR2 sequences are SGHAT and FQNNGV. CDR3 size: 14 residues. The ends were cut back, 2 bases at V and 5 bases at J, with 9 bases in the middle. Full variable domain (outside the CDR3, taken from reference TRBV11-2 and TRBJ1-4): EAGVAQSPRYKIIEKRQSVAFWCNPISGHATLYWYQQILGQGPKLLIQFQNNGVVDDSQLPKDRFSAERLKGVDSTLKIQPAKLEDSAVYLCASSLTRGNEKLFFGSGTQLSVL.

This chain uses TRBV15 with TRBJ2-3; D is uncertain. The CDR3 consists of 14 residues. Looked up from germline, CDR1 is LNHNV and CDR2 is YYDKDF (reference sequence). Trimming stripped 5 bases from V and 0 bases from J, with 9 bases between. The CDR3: CATSLVSSTDTQYF. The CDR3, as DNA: TGTGCCACCAGCCTGGTATCTAGCACAGATACGCAGTATTTT. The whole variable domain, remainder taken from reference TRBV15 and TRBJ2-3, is DAMVIQNPRYQVTQFGKPVTLSCSQTLNHNVMYWYQQKSSQAPKLLFHYYDKDFNNEADTPDNFQSRRPNTSFCFLDIRSPGLGDTAMYLCATSLVSSTDTQYFGPGTRLTVL.

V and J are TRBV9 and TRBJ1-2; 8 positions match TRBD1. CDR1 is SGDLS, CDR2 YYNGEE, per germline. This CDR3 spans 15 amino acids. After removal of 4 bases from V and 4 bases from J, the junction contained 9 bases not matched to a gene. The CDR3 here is CASSPQGQGSYGYTF. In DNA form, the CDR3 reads TGTGCCAGCAGCCCGCAAGGACAGGGCAGCTATGGCTACACCTTC.

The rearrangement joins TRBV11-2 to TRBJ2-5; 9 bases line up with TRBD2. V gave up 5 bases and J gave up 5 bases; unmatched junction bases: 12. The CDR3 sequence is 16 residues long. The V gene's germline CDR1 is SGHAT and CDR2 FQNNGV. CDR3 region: CASSPKYSGSGETQYF. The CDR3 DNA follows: TGTGCCAGCAGCCCTAAATATAGCGGGAGTGGGGAGACCCAGTACTTC.

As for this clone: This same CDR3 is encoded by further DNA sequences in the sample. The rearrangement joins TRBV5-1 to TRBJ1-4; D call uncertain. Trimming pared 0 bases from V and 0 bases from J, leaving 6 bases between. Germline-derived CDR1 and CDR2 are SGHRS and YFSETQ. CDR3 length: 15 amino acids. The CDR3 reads CASSLERATNEKLFF. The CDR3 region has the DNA TGCGCCAGCAGCTTGGAGAGAGCAACTAATGAAAAACTGTTTTTT.

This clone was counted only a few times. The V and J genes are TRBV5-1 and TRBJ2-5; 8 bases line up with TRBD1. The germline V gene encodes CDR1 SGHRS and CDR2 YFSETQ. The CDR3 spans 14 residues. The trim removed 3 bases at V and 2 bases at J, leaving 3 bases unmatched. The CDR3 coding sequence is TGCGCCAGCAGCTCCGGACAGGGTCAAGAGACCCAGTACTTC. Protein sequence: CASSSGQGQETQYF.

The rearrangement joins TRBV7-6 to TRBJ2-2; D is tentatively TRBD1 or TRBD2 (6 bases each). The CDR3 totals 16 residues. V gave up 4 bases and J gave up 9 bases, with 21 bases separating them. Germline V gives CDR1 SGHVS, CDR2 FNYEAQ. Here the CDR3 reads CASSSNGGGAGRELFF. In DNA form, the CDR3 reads TGTGCCAGCAGCTCAAATGGAGGGGGAGCTGGCCGGGAGCTGTTTTTT.

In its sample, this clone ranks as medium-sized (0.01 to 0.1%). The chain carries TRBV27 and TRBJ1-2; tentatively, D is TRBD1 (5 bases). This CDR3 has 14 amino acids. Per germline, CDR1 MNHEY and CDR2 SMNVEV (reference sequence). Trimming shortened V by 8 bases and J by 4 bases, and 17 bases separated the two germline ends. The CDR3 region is CASGTGTAFYGYTF. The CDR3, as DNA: TGTGCCAGCGGTACCGGGACGGCTTTCTATGGCTACACCTTC.

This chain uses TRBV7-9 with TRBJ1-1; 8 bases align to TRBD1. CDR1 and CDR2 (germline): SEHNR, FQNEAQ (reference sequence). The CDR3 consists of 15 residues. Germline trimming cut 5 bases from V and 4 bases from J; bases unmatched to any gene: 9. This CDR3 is CASSRGQGLITEAFF. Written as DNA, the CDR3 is TGTGCCAGCAGCCGAGGACAGGGATTAATCACTGAAGCTTTCTTT.

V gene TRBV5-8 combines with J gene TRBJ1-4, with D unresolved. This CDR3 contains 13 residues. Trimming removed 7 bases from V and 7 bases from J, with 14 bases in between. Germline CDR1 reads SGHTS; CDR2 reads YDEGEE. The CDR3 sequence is CASPPRLGEKLFF. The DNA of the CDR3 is TGTGCCAGCCCCCCGAGGCTAGGTGAAAAACTGTTTTTT.

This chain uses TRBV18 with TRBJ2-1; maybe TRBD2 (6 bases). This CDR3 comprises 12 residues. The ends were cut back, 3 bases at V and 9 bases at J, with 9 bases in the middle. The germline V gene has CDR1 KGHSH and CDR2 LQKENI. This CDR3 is CASSPQGGEQFF. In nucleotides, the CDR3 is TGTGCCAGCTCACCGCAGGGAGGTGAGCAGTTCTTC.

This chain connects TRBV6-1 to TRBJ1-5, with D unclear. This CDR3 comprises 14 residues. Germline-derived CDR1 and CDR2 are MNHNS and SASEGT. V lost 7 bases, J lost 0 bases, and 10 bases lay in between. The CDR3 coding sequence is TGTGCCAGCATTGGGTCTAATAGCAATCAGCCCCAGCATTTT. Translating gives CASIGSNSNQPQHF.

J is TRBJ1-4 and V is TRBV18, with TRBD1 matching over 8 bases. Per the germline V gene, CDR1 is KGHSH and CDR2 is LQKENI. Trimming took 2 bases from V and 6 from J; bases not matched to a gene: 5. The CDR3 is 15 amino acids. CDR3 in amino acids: CASSPGRGQDEKLFF. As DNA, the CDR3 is TGTGCCAGCTCACCAGGCAGGGGGCAGGATGAAAAACTGTTTTTT.

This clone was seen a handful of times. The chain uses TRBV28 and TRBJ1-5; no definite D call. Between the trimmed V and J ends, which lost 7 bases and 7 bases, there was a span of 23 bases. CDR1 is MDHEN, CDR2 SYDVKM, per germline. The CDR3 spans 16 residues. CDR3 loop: CASNYIGPPATQPQHF. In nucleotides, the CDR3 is TGTGCCAGCAACTATATAGGCCCCCCTGCGACCCAGCCCCAGCATTTT.

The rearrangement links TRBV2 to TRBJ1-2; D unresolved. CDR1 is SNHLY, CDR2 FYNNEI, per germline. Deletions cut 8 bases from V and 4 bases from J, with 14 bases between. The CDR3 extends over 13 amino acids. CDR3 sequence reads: CASGRQFTYGYTF. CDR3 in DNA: TGTGCCAGCGGGAGGCAGTTCACCTATGGCTACACCTTC. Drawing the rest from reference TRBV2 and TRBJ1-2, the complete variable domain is EPEVTQTPSHQVTQMGQEVILRCVPISNHLYFYWYRQILGQKVEFLVSFYNNEISEKSEIFDDQFSVERPDGSNFTLKIRSTKLEDSAMYFCASGRQFTYGYTFGSGTRLTVV.

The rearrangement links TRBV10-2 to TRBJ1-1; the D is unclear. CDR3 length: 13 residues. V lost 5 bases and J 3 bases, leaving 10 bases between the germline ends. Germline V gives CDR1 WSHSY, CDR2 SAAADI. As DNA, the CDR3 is TGCGCCAGCAGTTTTCAGTGGTACACTGAAGCTTTCTTT. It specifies CASSFQWYTEAFF.

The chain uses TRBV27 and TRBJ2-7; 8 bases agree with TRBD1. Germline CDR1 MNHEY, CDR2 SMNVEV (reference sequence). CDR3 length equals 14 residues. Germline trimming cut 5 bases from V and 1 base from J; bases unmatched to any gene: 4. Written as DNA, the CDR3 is TGTGCCAGCAGTATGAGGACAGGGTCCTACGAGCAGTACTTC. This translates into CASSMRTGSYEQYF.

The CDR3 nucleotides read TGTGCCAGCAGCAAGAGTCCGGCGGGGGGCAGGAAAGATACGCAGTATTTT. It is translated as CASSKSPAGGRKDTQYF. J is TRBJ2-3 and V is TRBV21-1; the table names TRBD2, a call not compared with the DNA. TRBV21-1 is assigned pseudogene status. The CDR3 has 17 amino acids.

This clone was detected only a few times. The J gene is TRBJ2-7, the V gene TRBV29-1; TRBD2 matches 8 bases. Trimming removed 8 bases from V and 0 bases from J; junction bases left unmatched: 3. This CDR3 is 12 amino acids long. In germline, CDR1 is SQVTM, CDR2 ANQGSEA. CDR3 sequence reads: CSTTSGSYEQYF. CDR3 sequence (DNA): TGCAGCACTACTAGCGGCTCCTACGAGCAGTACTTC.

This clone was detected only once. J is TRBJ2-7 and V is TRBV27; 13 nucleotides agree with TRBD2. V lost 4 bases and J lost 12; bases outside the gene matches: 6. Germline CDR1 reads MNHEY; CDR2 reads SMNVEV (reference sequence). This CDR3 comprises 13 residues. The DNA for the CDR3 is TGTGCCAGCAGTTCAGGACTAGCGGGAGACATGTACTTC. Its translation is CASSSGLAGDMYF.

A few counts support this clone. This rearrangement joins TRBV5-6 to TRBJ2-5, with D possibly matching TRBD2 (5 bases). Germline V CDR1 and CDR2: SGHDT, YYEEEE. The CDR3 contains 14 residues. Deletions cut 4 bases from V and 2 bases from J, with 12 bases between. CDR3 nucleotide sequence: TGTGCCAGCAGCATAAAACCGGGGCAAGAGACCCAGTACTTC. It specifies CASSIKPGQETQYF.

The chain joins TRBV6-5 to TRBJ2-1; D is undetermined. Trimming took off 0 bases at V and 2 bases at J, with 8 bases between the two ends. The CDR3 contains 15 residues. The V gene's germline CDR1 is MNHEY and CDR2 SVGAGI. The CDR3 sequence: CASSYSTVPYNEQFF. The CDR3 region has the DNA TGTGCCAGCAGTTACTCGACGGTCCCCTACAATGAGCAGTTCTTC.

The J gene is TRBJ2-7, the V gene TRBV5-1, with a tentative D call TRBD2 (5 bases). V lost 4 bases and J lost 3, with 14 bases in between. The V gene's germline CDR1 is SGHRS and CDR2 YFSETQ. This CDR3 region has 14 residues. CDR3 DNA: TGCGCCAGCAGCCAGCCCGGGAACATCTACGAGCAGTACTTC. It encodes CASSQPGNIYEQYF.